The T cell receptor (beta chain) described here comes from a study of radiotherapy plus CTLA-4 blockade in lung cancer. TCRdb's copy holds only in-frame clones and misses some; the assay was immunoSEQ multiplex PCR. The data show about 45,000 clones, with over 60% seen just once and around 25% held by the top ten. Note on this clone: The junction differs from germline at one of its ends, possibly a read error.

Germline V CDR1 and CDR2: SGHTA, FQGNSA. CDR3 length equals 15 residues. The sample in question was peripheral blood, obtained from a patient treated with radiotherapy plus ipilimumab. The origin of this receptor is a human donor with non-small cell lung cancer who had a partial response to radiotherapy plus ipilimumab. The J gene is TRBJ2-7, the V gene TRBV7-2, with 10 bases lining up with TRBD1. The CDR3 is CASGLRDRGGYEQYF. CDR3 DNA: TGTGCCAGCGGCTTACGGGACAGGGGAGGCTACGAGCAGTACTTC.